Given below is one T cell receptor beta chain in context. The sample originates from a study of blood T cell repertoires in COVID-19. V shed 4 bases and J shed 6 bases, with 21 bases lying between them. Germline CDR1 LNHNV, CDR2 YYDKDF (reference sequence). The CDR3 sequence is 17 residues long. Sequenced by immunoSEQ multiplex PCR; TCRdb stores in-frame clones only, minus some. The profile shows about 160,000 clones, over 75% of them singletons. The V and J genes are TRBV15 and TRBJ1-4, with a tentative D call TRBD1 (5 bases). This clonotype was obtained from a woman between 40 and 50 years old with acute COVID-19. Specimen: PBMCs or T cells enriched from blood (not recorded which). The CDR3 sequence is CATSKWVTATSDEKLFF. The CDR3 DNA reads as TGTGCCACCAGCAAATGGGTGACAGCCACGAGCGATGAAAAACTGTTTTTT.